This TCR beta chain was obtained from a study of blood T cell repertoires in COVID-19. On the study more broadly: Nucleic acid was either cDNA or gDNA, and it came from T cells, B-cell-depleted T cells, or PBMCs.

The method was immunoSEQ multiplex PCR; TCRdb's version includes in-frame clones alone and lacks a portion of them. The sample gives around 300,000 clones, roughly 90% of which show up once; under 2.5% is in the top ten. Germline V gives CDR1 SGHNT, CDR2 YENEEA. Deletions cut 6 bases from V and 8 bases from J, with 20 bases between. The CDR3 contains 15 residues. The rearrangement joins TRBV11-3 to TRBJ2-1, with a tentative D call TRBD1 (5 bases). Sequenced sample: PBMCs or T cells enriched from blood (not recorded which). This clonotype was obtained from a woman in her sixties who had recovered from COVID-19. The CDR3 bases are TGTGCCAGCAGTTCACAAAGGGGATATAGGGATGAGCAGTTCTTC. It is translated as CASSSQRGYRDEQFF.